The 23 T cell receptor beta chains given below trace back to one sample, sequenced in a study of T cells in Graves' hyperthyroidism and ophthalmopathy. Amplified TCR beta CDR3 regions derived from RNA transcripts. TCR CDR3 underwent first-round RT-PCR with the HTBI primer set. TCRdb fed the multiplex PCR reads into MiXCR, producing one record per CDR3 protein. The sample includes more than 300,000 distinct CDR3 sequences, about 15% of them seen just once. The sample consisted of blood. These receptors all come from a woman aged 25-40 years with Graves' ophthalmopathy.

In its sample, this clonotype was seen a few times. This chain uses TRBV29-1 with TRBJ2-3; TRBD1 might be the D (6 bases). Germline V gives CDR1 SQVTM, CDR2 ANQGSEA. V was shortened by 5 bases and J by 5 bases, with 17 bases between the two germline ends. The CDR3 has 14 amino acids. CDR3 nucleotide sequence: TGCAGCGTTAAAGGACAGTTGGTAGGAGATACGCAGTATTTT. It is translated as CSVKGQLVGDTQYF.

This clonotype has only one observation. V gene TRBV5-6 combines with J gene TRBJ2-7, with a possible D match to TRBD1 (5 bases). Trimming left V 2 bases short and J 3 bases short, with 24 bases between. Germline values: CDR1 SGHDT, CDR2 YYEEEE. This CDR3 region has 18 residues. CDR3 bases: TGTGCCAGCAGCTTTTGGGGCATAGCAGCAGTCCGCTTCTACGAGCAGTACTTC. It encodes CASSFWGIAAVRFYEQYF.

The chain recombines TRBV9 with TRBJ1-2; D is unclear. V lost 0 bases and J lost 0, with 18 bases in between. CDR1 is SGDLS, CDR2 YYNGEE, per germline. This CDR3 has 18 amino acids. The CDR3 protein is CASSVDLATSISNYGYTF. The CDR3 DNA follows: TGTGCCAGCAGCGTAGATCTGGCCACTTCAATATCTAACTATGGCTACACCTTC.

This clonotype showed up just a few times. The rearrangement uses TRBV19 and TRBJ2-1; 8 nucleotides align to TRBD2. Germline lookup yields CDR1 LNHDA and CDR2 SQIVND (reference sequence). V shed 5 bases, J shed 6 bases, and the junction held 6 bases outside the gene matches. The CDR3 extends over 14 amino acids. CDR3 in DNA: TGTGCCAGTAGTGAGCTAGCGGGTCGCAATGAGCAGTTCTTC. Residues: CASSELAGRNEQFF.

This clonotype was seen repeatedly, ten times or more. This rearrangement joins TRBV6-1 to TRBJ2-1; D possibly corresponds to TRBD1 (6 bases). With 6 bases removed from V and 7 bases from J, the gap between germline ends came to 13 bases. Germline CDR1 and CDR2: MNHNS and SASEGT. CDR3 length: 13 amino acids. The CDR3 bases are TGTGCCAGCAGAGGGGGAAGGGCGAATGAGCAGTTCTTC. Its translation: CASRGGRANEQFF.

This clonotype has at least ten counts. The rearrangement joins TRBV11-2 to TRBJ2-5; D gene uncertain. V lost 2 bases and J lost 4, with 14 bases in between. The CDR3 length is 15 residues. Looked up from germline, CDR1 is SGHAT and CDR2 is FQNNGV. The CDR3 DNA reads as TGTGCCAGCAGCTTATATTCCCAGAGTAGAGAGACCCAGTACTTC. It specifies CASSLYSQSRETQYF.

V is TRBV20-1 and J is TRBJ2-7; TRBD2 aligns across 12 bases. V trimming: 5 bases; J trimming: 7 bases; junction bases outside the gene matches: 12. The CDR3 extends over 15 amino acids. The V gene's germline CDR1 is DFQATT and CDR2 SNEGSKA (reference sequence). CDR3 loop: CSAAASLAGGKEQYF. As DNA, the CDR3 is TGCAGTGCTGCAGCGTCTCTAGCGGGAGGGAAGGAGCAGTACTTC.

J is TRBJ1-2 and V is TRBV14; the D is unclear. Germline loops: CDR1 SGHDN, CDR2 FVKESK. The CDR3 sequence is 15 residues long. Trimming took off 0 bases at V and 1 base at J, with 9 bases between the two ends. The CDR3 coding sequence is TGTGCCAGCAGCCAAGAGGGAATATTTAACTATGGCTACACCTTC. Translating it yields CASSQEGIFNYGYTF.

This sequence joins TRBV7-9 and TRBJ2-2, with D possibly being TRBD1 or TRBD2 (6 bases each). The CDR3 extends over 16 amino acids. The V end lost 5 bases, the J end lost 3 bases, and 16 bases lay between the germline ends. The germline CDR1 and CDR2 sequences are SEHNR and FQNEAQ (reference sequence). CDR3 protein: CASSPWRGSDTGELFF. CDR3 coding DNA: TGTGCCAGCAGCCCCTGGAGGGGGTCGGACACCGGGGAGCTGTTTTTT.

In its sample, this clonotype was seen many times. The V and J genes are TRBV9 and TRBJ1-1; D gene uncertain. There are 13 residues in the CDR3. The V and J ends lost 0 bases and 0 bases respectively, with 3 bases between them. Germline assignment: CDR1 SGDLS and CDR2 YYNGEE. The CDR3 sequence is CASSVVMNTEAFF. The CDR3 DNA reads as TGTGCCAGCAGCGTAGTGATGAACACTGAAGCTTTCTTT.

This clonotype was seen a few times. The rearrangement joins TRBV6-1 to TRBJ1-4; tentatively, D is TRBD1 (5 bases). The CDR3 extends over 16 amino acids. Germline V gene lookup returns CDR1 MNHNS and CDR2 SASEGT. Trimming stripped 5 bases from V and 5 bases from J, with 18 bases between. CDR3 sequence (DNA): TGTGCCAGCAGTAGGGCTCAGGGAGGACTGAATGAAAAACTGTTTTTT. Its protein is CASSRAQGGLNEKLFF.

The chain employs TRBV10-2 and TRBJ1-2; TRBD1 matches 8 bases. CDR1 WSHSY and CDR2 SAAADI come from the germline V gene. V lost 4 bases and J lost 0; bases outside the gene matches: 7. The CDR3 length is 16 residues. The CDR3 DNA reads TGCGCCAGCAGTGGAGGACAGGGAAGATCTAACTATGGCTACACCTTC. This sequence encodes CASSGGQGRSNYGYTF.

The rearrangement links TRBV10-1 to TRBJ2-3; TRBD1 might be the D (5 bases). This CDR3 region has 15 residues. V lost 2 bases and J lost 3, with 12 bases in between. From germline, CDR1 is WNHNN and CDR2 SYGVQD (reference sequence). The CDR3 reads CASSESRTQTDTQYF. The CDR3 nucleotides are TGCGCCAGCAGTGAGAGCCGGACACAAACAGATACGCAGTATTTT.

The chain carries TRBV28 and TRBJ1-3; D unclear. V was clipped by 2 bases and J by 0 bases, with 11 bases between them. Germline lookup yields CDR1 MDHEN and CDR2 SYDVKM. The CDR3 sequence is 16 residues long. CDR3 protein: CASSLVTLSSGNTIYF. The DNA of the CDR3 is TGTGCCAGCAGTTTAGTAACGCTGAGCTCTGGAAACACCATATATTTT.

This clonotype was counted at least ten times. The V call is TRBV28, the J call TRBJ2-5; D remains unclear. Germline CDR1 reads MDHEN; CDR2 reads SYDVKM. The ends were cut back, 10 bases at V and 1 base at J, with 13 bases in the middle. The CDR3 is made up of 13 amino acids. The CDR3 here is CATQLGRQETQYF. The CDR3 nucleotides are TGTGCCACCCAGCTTGGGCGCCAAGAGACCCAGTACTTC.

This clonotype was detected many times. The gene calls are TRBV2 and TRBJ2-7, with 7 bases matching TRBD2. Germline CDR1 is SNHLY and CDR2 is FYNNEI. J lost 0 bases, V lost 6 bases, and 11 bases had no gene match. CDR3 length: 16 amino acids. CDR3 in amino acids: CASRTPQRGLSYEQYF. CDR3 nucleotides: TGTGCCAGCAGGACCCCCCAGCGGGGCCTCTCCTACGAGCAGTACTTC.

This clonotype was seen only a few times. The genes are TRBV6-1 and TRBJ2-4; maybe TRBD2 (7 bases). CDR1 is MNHNS and CDR2 is SASEGT in the germline V gene. Trimming cost V 6 bases and J 7 bases, with 19 bases left between them. The CDR3 runs to 15 residues. This chain's CDR3 is CASSLTRGAFNIQYF. The CDR3 coding sequence is TGTGCCAGCAGCTTGACACGGGGGGCATTCAACATTCAGTACTTC.

This clonotype was recorded only once. A much larger clone lies a single base off, so this may be a read error. The chain couples TRBV12-3 or TRBV12-4 to TRBJ1-1; 7 bases are shared with TRBD1. The CDR3 sequence is 16 residues long. This CDR3 is CAGRNGDRSSRIEAFF. The CDR3 DNA sequence: TGTGCCGGCAGAAATGGGGACAGATCTAGCCGCATTGAAGCTTTCTTT.

This chain connects TRBV11-2 to TRBJ1-2; D is perhaps TRBD1 (6 bases). The CDR3 is 13 amino acids. The V gene lost 4 bases and the J gene lost 8 bases, with 14 bases spanning the gap. CDR1 SGHAT and CDR2 FQNNGV come from the germline V gene. CDR3 bases: TGTGCCAGCAGCTCTCCCGGGACACGAGGCTACACCTTC. Protein: CASSSPGTRGYTF.

This clonotype was counted ten times or more. V gene TRBV12-5 combines with J gene TRBJ1-1; 7 bases map to TRBD1. Germline CDR1 LGHNT, CDR2 FRNRAP. V shed 1 base, J shed 1 base, and the junction held 3 bases outside the gene matches. This CDR3 contains 15 residues. The CDR3, as DNA: TGTGCTAGTGGTTTGGGACAGGGCTCGAACACTGAAGCTTTCTTT. This sequence encodes CASGLGQGSNTEAFF. Drawing the rest from reference TRBV12-5 and TRBJ1-1, the complete variable domain is DARVTQTPRHKVTEMGQEVTMRCQPILGHNTVFWYRQTMMQGLELLAYFRNRAPLDDSGMPKDRFSAEMPDATLATLKIQPSEPRDSAVYFCASGLGQGSNTEAFFGQGTRLTVV.

This clonotype appeared many times. This chain uses TRBV6-1 with TRBJ1-1, with 9 bases that match TRBD1. The trim removed 5 bases at V and 0 bases at J, leaving 10 bases unmatched. The CDR3 has 17 amino acids. Germline V gene lookup returns CDR1 MNHNS and CDR2 SASEGT. The CDR3: CASSPGTGQGMNTEAFF. The DNA of the CDR3 is TGTGCCAGCAGTCCTGGGACAGGGCAAGGGATGAACACTGAAGCTTTCTTT.

This clonotype has at least ten counts. This chain connects TRBV12-3 or TRBV12-4 to TRBJ1-4; no firm D call. CDR3 length equals 16 residues. The ends were cut back, 2 bases at V and 2 bases at J, with 12 bases in the middle. CDR3 in DNA: TGTGCCAGCAGTTTAAGGCAGAGTGCGACTAATGAAAAACTGTTTTTT. Its protein is CASSLRQSATNEKLFF.

This clonotype was seen repeatedly, ten times or more. The genes are TRBV7-6 and TRBJ1-5; the D gene is possibly TRBD1 (5 bases). Germline V gene sequence: CDR1 SGHVS, CDR2 FNYEAQ. Trimming left V 1 base short and J 6 bases short, with 10 bases between. The CDR3 has 14 amino acids. This CDR3 is CASSLEGRSQPQHF. CDR3 nucleotides: TGTGCCAGCAGCTTAGAGGGGCGTAGTCAGCCCCAGCATTTT.